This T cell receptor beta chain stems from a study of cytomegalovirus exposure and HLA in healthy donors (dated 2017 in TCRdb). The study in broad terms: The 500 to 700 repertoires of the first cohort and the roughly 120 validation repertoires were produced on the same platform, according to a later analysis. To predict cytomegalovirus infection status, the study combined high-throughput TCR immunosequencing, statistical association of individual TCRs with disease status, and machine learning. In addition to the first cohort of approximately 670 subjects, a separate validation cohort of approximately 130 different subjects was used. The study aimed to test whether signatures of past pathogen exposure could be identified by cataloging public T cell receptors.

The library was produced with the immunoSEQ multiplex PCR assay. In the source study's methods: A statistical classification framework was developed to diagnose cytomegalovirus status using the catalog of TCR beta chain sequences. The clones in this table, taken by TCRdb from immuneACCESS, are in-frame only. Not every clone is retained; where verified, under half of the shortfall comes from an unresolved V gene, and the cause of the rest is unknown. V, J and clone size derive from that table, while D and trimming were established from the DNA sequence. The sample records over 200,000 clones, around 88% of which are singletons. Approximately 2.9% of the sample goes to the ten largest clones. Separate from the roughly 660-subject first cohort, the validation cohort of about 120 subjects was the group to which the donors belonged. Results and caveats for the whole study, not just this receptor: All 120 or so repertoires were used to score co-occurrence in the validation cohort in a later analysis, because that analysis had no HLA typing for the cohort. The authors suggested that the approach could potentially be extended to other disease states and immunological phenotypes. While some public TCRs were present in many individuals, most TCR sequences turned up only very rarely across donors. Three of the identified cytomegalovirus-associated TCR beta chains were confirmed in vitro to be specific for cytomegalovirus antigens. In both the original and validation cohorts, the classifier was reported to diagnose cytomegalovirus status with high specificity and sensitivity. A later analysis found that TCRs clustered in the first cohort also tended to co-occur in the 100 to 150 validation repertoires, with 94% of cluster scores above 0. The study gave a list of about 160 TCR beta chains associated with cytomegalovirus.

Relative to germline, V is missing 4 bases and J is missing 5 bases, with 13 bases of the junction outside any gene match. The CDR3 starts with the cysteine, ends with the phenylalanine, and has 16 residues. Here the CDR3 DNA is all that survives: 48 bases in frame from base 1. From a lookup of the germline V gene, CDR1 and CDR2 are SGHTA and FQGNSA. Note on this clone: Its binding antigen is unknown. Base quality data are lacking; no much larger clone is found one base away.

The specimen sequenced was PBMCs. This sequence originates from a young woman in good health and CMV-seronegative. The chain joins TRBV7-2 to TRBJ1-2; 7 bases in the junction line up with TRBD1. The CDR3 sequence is CASSSPSSGTEYGYTF. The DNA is TGTGCCAGCAGCTCGCCATCCTCCGGGACAGAGTATGGCTACACCTTC.